This T cell receptor beta chain derives from a study of naive and memory T cell subsets. This CDR3 is 15 amino acids long. The germline V and J ends were trimmed by 1 base and 5 bases, with 11 bases remaining between them. The beta constant-region primer was an equimolar mix of two oligonucleotides covering TRBC1 and TRBC2. TCRdb analysed the UMI-ligation and nested PCR reads with MiXCR anew, one entry per CDR3 protein. Here the sample spans 89,000 or so distinct CDR3 sequences, 13% being singletons. This clonotype was counted only a few times. Material: central memory CD4+ T cells from blood. The source of this sequence is a human donor in good health. The chain uses TRBV12-3 or TRBV12-4 and TRBJ1-4, with a weak D call TRBD1 (5 bases). The CDR3 is CASSLVGGGNEKLFF. The CDR3 nucleotides are TGTGCCAGCAGTTTAGTTGGGGGGGGGAATGAAAAACTGTTTTTT.